Below, 13 T cell receptor beta chains from the same sample are listed, as sequenced in a study of control samples from healthy donors and cancer patients. Only in-frame clones appear in the TCRdb table, and some are missing; sequencing was by immunoSEQ multiplex PCR. Of approximately 100,000 clones listed, around nine tenths are singletons. The sequenced material came from blood. Receptor source: a man aged 25 to 40 in good health.

The chain links TRBV7-6 to TRBJ1-5; D is possibly TRBD1 (5 bases). Trimming shortened V by 5 bases and J by 7 bases, and 12 bases separated the two germline ends. CDR1 and CDR2 (germline): SGHVS, FNYEAQ. The CDR3 consists of 13 residues. CDR3 sequence: CASSPGGSQPQHF. Written as DNA, the CDR3 is TGTGCCAGCAGCCCCGGGGGGAGCCAGCCCCAGCATTTT.

The chain joins TRBV6-5 to TRBJ1-2, with D maybe TRBD1 (6 bases). V was clipped by 2 bases and J by 7 bases, with 17 bases between them. The CDR3 sequence is 15 residues long. Germline V gene data show CDR1 as MNHEY and CDR2 as SVGAGI. In nucleotides, the CDR3 is TGTGCCAGCAGTTACAACCGGGGGGCGGGGATTGGCTACACCTTC. This sequence encodes CASSYNRGAGIGYTF.

The sample holds many counts of this clone. V usage is TRBV19 and J usage is TRBJ2-2, with TRBD2 matching over 9 bases. J gave up 0 bases and V 9 bases, and 11 bases lay outside the gene matches. The CDR3 has 17 amino acids. Looked up from germline, CDR1 is LNHDA and CDR2 is SQIVND (reference sequence). The CDR3 DNA reads as TGTGCCAGCTTAACCCGGACTAGCGCGTCGAACACCGGGGAGCTGTTTTTT. This encodes CASLTRTSASNTGELFF. The whole variable domain, filled in from reference TRBV19 and TRBJ2-2, reads DGGITQSPKYLFRKEGQNVTLSCEQNLNHDAMYWYRQDPGQGLRLIYYSQIVNDFQKGDIAEGYSVSREKKESFPLTVTSAQKNPTAFYLCASLTRTSASNTGELFFGEGSRLTVL.

The chain links TRBV2 to TRBJ2-4; 7 nucleotides line up with TRBD1. This CDR3 contains 15 residues. V was pared by 1 base and J by 3 bases, with 3 bases of the junction left unmatched. Germline CDR1 SNHLY, CDR2 FYNNEI. The CDR3 region has the DNA TGTGCCAGCAGTGAAGGGACAGGAGGCAAAAACATTCAGTACTTC. Its protein product is CASSEGTGGKNIQYF.

The V gene is TRBV9, the J gene TRBJ1-2; D unclear. CDR1 is SGDLS and CDR2 is YYNGEE in the germline V gene. The germline V and J ends were trimmed by 0 bases and 7 bases, with 16 bases remaining between them. CDR3 size: 15 residues. The CDR3 sequence is CASSVGSGSLGGYTF. In DNA form, the CDR3 reads TGTGCCAGCAGCGTAGGGTCGGGTTCCTTAGGTGGCTACACCTTC.

The chain couples TRBV3-1 (or the pseudogene TRBV3-2) to TRBJ2-5; 7 positions agree with TRBD2. Germline values: CDR1 LGHDT, CDR2 YNNKEL (reference sequence). V lost 2 bases to trimming and J lost 5 bases; unmatched junction nucleotides: 2. This CDR3 spans 13 amino acids. The DNA of the CDR3 is TGTGCCAGCAGCCAAACTAGCGTGGAGACCCAGTACTTC. This translates into CASSQTSVETQYF.

This clone has more than one count but fewer than ten. Since the CDR3 does not end with the conserved phenylalanine or tryptophan, this likely comes from a read error. The limits of the CDR3 on the DNA are not certain, so only TCRdb's listed CDR3 is given. V is TRBV11-3 and J is TRBJ1-1; the D call of TRBD1 is as the table states it, not checked on the DNA. A total of 8 residues make up the CDR3, ends included. CDR1 and CDR2 from the germline V gene are SGHNT and YENEEA. CDR3 protein: CASSTGTG.

This chain uses TRBV6-5 with TRBJ1-1; 8 nucleotides match TRBD1. V dropped 2 bases and J dropped 5; count of bases not matched to a gene: 4. The CDR3 length is 14 residues. The germline V gene has CDR1 MNHEY and CDR2 SVGAGI. The CDR3 nucleotides are TGTGCCAGCAGTTACGGCACAGGGGGGACTGAAGCTTTCTTT. Its translation is CASSYGTGGTEAFF.

The V gene is TRBV5-4, the J gene TRBJ2-1; 14 nucleotides line up with TRBD2. Per the germline V gene, CDR1 is SGHNT and CDR2 is YYREEE (reference sequence). This CDR3 has 16 amino acids. The trim removed 0 bases at V and 6 bases at J, leaving 2 bases unmatched. CDR3 DNA sequence: TGTGCCAGCAGCTTGGGGGGACTAGCGGGGGCCAATGAGCAGTTCTTC. Its translation is CASSLGGLAGANEQFF.

This sequence joins TRBV6-1 and TRBJ1-1; D gene uncertain. The CDR3 runs to 14 residues. The V end lost 3 bases, the J end lost 1 base, and 9 bases lay between the germline ends. Germline values: CDR1 MNHNS, CDR2 SASEGT. CDR3 sequence: CASSEGSANTEAFF. The CDR3 nucleotides are TGTGCCAGCAGTGAGGGGAGTGCGAACACTGAAGCTTTCTTT.

The chain employs TRBV9 and TRBJ1-2; D is possibly TRBD1 (6 bases). V was cut by 4 bases and J by 0 bases, with 10 bases left in between. The germline CDR1 and CDR2 sequences are SGDLS and YYNGEE. The CDR3 sequence is 14 residues long. The CDR3 DNA follows: TGTGCCAGCAGCCGGGACACCGCTAACTATGGCTACACCTTC. Translation: CASSRDTANYGYTF. Looking up the rest from reference TRBV9 and TRBJ1-2 gives the full variable domain: DSGVTQTPKHLITATGQRVTLRCSPRSGDLSVYWYQQSLDQGLQFLIQYYNGEERAKGNILERFSAQQFPDLHSELNLSSLELGDSALYFCASSRDTANYGYTFGSGTRLTVV.

The V call is TRBV7-2, the J call TRBJ2-3; TRBD2 aligns across 8 bases. Germline V CDR1 and CDR2: SGHTA, FQGNSA. The length of the CDR3 is 17 residues. With 1 base clipped from V and 2 bases from J, the junction kept 8 bases outside the gene matches. This chain's CDR3 is CASSLVGGGGLTDTQYF. Written as DNA, the CDR3 is TGTGCCAGCAGCTTAGTTGGAGGCGGGGGGCTCACAGATACGCAGTATTTT.

The chain links TRBV2 to TRBJ2-5, with D possibly TRBD1 on 5 matching bases. Trimming took off 6 bases at V and 5 bases at J, with 16 bases between the two ends. CDR1 and CDR2 (germline): SNHLY, FYNNEI. This CDR3 has 14 residues. CDR3 loop: CASSATGLGETQYF. The CDR3 DNA reads as TGTGCCAGCAGCGCCACAGGTCTCGGGGAGACCCAGTACTTC.